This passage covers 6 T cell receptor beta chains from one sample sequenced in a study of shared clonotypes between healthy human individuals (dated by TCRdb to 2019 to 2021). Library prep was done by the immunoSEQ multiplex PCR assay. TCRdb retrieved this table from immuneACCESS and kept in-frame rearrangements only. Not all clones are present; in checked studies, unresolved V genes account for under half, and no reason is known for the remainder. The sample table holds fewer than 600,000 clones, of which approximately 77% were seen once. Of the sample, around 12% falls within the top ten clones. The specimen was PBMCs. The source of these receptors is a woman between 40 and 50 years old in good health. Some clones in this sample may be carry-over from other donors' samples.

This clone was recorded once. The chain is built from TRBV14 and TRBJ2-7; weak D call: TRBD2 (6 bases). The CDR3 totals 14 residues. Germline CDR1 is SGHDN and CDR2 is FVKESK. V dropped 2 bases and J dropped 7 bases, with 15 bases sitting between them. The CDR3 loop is CASSQWRGPREQYF. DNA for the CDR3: TGTGCCAGCAGCCAATGGCGGGGTCCACGGGAGCAGTACTTC.

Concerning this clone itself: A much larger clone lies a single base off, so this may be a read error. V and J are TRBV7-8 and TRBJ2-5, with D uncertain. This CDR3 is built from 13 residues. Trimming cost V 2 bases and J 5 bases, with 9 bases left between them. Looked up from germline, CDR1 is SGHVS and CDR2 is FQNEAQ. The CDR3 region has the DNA TGTGCCAGCAGCTTAATCCTCCAGGAGACCCAGTACTTC. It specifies CASSLILQETQYF.

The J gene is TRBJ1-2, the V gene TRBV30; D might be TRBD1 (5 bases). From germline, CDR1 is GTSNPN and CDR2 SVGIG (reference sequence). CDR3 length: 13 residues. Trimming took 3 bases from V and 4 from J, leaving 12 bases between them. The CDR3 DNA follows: TGTGCCTGGAGCGTGGGGCACGGCTATGGCTACACCTTC. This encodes CAWSVGHGYGYTF.

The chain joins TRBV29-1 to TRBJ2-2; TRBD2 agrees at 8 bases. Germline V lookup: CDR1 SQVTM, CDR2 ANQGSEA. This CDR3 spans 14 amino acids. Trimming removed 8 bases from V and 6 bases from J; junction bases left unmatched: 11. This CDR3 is CSFRDGRASGELFF. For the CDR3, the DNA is TGCAGCTTTCGGGACGGGAGGGCCTCCGGGGAGCTGTTTTTT.

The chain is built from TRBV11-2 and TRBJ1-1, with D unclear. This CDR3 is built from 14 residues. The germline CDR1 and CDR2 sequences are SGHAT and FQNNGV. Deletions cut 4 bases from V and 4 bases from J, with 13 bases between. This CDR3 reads CASSSPHSFTEAFF. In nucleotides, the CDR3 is TGTGCCAGCAGCTCCCCCCACAGTTTCACTGAAGCTTTCTTT.

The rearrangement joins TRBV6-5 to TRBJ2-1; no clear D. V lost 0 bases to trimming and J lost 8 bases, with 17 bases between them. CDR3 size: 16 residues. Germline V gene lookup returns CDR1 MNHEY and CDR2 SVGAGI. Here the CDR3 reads CASSYSKIETGDEQFF. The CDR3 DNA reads TGTGCCAGCAGTTACTCGAAGATAGAAACGGGCGATGAGCAGTTCTTC.